This is a list of T cell receptor beta chains from one sample in a study of beta chain features in type 1 diabetes. Sequenced by immunoSEQ multiplex PCR; TCRdb stores in-frame clones only, minus some. The sample has roughly 340,000 clones, 10% to 15% seen once; the top ten hold over 0.008%. Sequenced input: naive CD4+ T cells from blood. The receptors were gathered from a woman aged 18 to 35 with type 1 diabetes. The conserved cysteine and the conserved F or W are not part of the CDR3 here. Each record gives: V gene, J gene, CDR3 protein.

V: TRBV28
J: TRBJ2-1
CDR3: ASRSRAGEYQF

V: TRBV4-3
J: TRBJ2-2
CDR3: ASSQGPGHNTGELF

V: TRBV4-1
J: TRBJ1-2
CDR3: ASSRTGDGYT

V: TRBV2
J: TRBJ1-4
CDR3: ASSEVVRRREKLF

V: TRBV28
J: TRBJ2-3
CDR3: ASRRPSRDTQY

V: TRBV7-2
J: TRBJ2-4
CDR3: ASSLGVVARRQAKNIQY

V: TRBV28
J: TRBJ2-5
CDR3: ASPPTGINQETQY

V: TRBV9
J: TRBJ2-7
CDR3: ASSSSGTSGTYEQY

V: TRBV19
J: TRBJ1-5
CDR3: ASSIVRAYQPQH

V: TRBV5-4
J: TRBJ2-2
CDR3: ASSPWGDDELF

V: TRBV30
J: TRBJ2-6
CDR3: AWRQISGANVLT

V: TRBV4-3
J: TRBJ2-5
CDR3: ASSQGRSSGETQY

V: TRBV7-2
J: TRBJ2-3
CDR3: ASSPRQGSDTQY

V: TRBV29-1
J: TRBJ2-5
CDR3: SVGPGTEETQY

V: TRBV7-9
J: TRBJ2-2
CDR3: ASNPPGQGSSNTGELF

V: TRBV29-1
J: TRBJ2-7
CDR3: SVPGRGYEQY

V: TRBV29-1
J: TRBJ1-4
CDR3: SAKTGRNEKLF

V: TRBV25-1
J: TRBJ1-1
CDR3: ATQPRSGNTEAF

V: TRBV12-5
J: TRBJ2-1
CDR3: ASGLSPSGSSYNEQF

V: TRBV28
J: TRBJ2-7
CDR3: ASTREPPYEQY

V: TRBV7-2
J: TRBJ2-7
CDR3: ASSFTGDSSYEQY

V: TRBV19
J: TRBJ1-2
CDR3: ASSMRAYGSGYT

V: TRBV7-8
J: TRBJ2-7
CDR3: ASSLFGTGGIYEQY

V: TRBV7-9
J: TRBJ2-3
CDR3: ASSPSRPGGSTDTQY

V: TRBV14
J: TRBJ2-5
CDR3: ASSHLPGQGDQETQY

V: TRBV29-1
J: TRBJ1-2
CDR3: SVEGTGWGYT

V: TRBV5-6
J: TRBJ2-5
CDR3: ASCPSFGLQETQY

V: TRBV18
J: TRBJ1-4
CDR3: ASSPGSATNEKLF

V: TRBV28
J: TRBJ2-6
CDR3: ASSLGGSGANVLT

V: TRBV6-6
J: TRBJ2-1
CDR3: ASSPSGVSYNEQF

V: TRBV9
J: .
CDR3: ASSPGWGVRSYEQY

V: TRBV7-9
J: TRBJ1-2
CDR3: ASWFSIDSRGYT

V: TRBV6-6
J: TRBJ2-7
CDR3: ASTKGSGVTYEQY

V: TRBV28
J: TRBJ1-2
CDR3: ASSFGTAYGYT

V: TRBV4-1
J: TRBJ2-5
CDR3: ASSPWALETQY

V: TRBV15
J: TRBJ2-5
CDR3: ATSRKLTGGRGETQY

V: TRBV29-1
J: TRBJ2-1
CDR3: SGRQGGHYEQF

V: TRBV6-6
J: TRBJ1-1
CDR3: ASSPTRVVNTEAF

V: TRBV18
J: TRBJ1-1
CDR3: ASSPRTGNTEAF

V: TRBV13
J: TRBJ2-7
CDR3: ASSLRQGKDEQY